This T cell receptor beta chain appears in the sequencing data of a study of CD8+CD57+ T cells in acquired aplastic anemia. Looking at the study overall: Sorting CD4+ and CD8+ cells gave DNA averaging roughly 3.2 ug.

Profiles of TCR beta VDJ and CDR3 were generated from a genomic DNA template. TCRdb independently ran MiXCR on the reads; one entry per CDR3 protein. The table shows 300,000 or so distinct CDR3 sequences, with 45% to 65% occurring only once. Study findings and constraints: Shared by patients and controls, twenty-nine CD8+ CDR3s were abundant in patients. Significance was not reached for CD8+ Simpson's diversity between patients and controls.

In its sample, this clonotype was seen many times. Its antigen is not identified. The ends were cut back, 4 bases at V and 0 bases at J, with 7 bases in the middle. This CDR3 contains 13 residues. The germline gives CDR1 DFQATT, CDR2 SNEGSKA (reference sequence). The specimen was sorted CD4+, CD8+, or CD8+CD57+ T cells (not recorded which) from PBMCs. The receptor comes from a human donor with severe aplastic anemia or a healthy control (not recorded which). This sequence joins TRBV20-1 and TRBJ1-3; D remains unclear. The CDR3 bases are TGCAGTGCTAATATAATCTCTGGAAACACCATATATTTT. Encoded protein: CSANIISGNTIYF.